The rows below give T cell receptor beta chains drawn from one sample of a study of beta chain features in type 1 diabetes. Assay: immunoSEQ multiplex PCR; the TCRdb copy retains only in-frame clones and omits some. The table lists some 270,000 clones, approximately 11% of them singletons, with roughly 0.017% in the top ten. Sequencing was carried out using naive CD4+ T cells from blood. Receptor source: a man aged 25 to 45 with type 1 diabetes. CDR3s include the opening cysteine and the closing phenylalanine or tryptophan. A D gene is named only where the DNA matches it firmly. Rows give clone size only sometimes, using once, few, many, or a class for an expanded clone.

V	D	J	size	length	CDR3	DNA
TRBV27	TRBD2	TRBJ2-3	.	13	CASSERGENTQYF	TGTGCCAGCAGTGAGCGGGGGGAAAATACGCAGTATTTT
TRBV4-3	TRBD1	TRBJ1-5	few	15	CASSIRQGAGQPQHF	TGCGCCAGCAGCATTCGACAGGGGGCCGGTCAGCCCCAGCATTTT
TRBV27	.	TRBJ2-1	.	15	CASSPLEAGHNEQFF	TGTGCCAGCAGTCCCCTGGAGGCGGGGCACAATGAGCAGTTCTTC
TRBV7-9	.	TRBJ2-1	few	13	CASSRDIGHEQFF	TGTGCCAGCAGCAGAGACATAGGCCATGAGCAGTTCTTC
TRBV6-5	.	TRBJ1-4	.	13	CASPGGCYEKLFF	TGTGCCAGCCCGGGAGGATGTTATGAAAAACTGTTTTTT
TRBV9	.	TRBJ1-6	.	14	CASSLGQAVAPLHF	TGTGCCAGCAGCTTGGGGCAGGCCGTTGCACCCCTCCACTTT
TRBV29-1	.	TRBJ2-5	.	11	CSVGREETQYF	TGCAGCGTTGGCAGGGAAGAGACCCAGTACTTC
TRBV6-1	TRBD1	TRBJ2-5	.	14	CASRVRDSQETQYF	TGTGCCAGCAGGGTCCGGGACAGCCAAGAGACCCAGTACTTC
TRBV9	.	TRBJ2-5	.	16	CASSVDGVFGRETQYF	TGTGCCAGCAGCGTAGATGGAGTTTTTGGAAGAGAGACCCAGTACTTC
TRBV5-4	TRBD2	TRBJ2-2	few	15	CASSQAGAGTGELFF	TGTGCCAGCAGCCAAGCGGGGGCGGGAACCGGGGAGCTGTTTTTT
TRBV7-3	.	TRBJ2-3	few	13	CASSLTPTDTQYF	TGTGCCAGCAGCTTAACTCCTACAGATACGCAGTATTTT
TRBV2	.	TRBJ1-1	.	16	CASSGGNRPPHYEAFF	TGTGCCAGCAGTGGAGGGAACCGACCCCCGCACTATGAAGCTTTCTTT
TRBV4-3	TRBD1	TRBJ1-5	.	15	CASSHRDRGNQPQHF	TGCGCCAGCAGCCACCGGGACAGGGGCAATCAGCCCCAGCATTTT
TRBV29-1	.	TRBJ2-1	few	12	CSVKGVGSEQFF	TGCAGCGTTAAGGGGGTGGGGAGTGAGCAGTTCTTC
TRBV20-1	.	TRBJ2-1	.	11	CSARADNEQFF	TGCAGTGCTAGAGCTGACAATGAGCAGTTCTTC
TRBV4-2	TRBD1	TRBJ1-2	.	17	CASSTRRDSLGPYGYTF	TGTGCCAGCAGCACCCGTCGGGACAGCTTGGGCCCCTATGGCTACACCTTC
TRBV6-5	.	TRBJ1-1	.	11	CASSYGHEAFF	TGTGCCAGCAGTTACGGACATGAAGCTTTCTTT
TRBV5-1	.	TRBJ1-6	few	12	CASSPGNSPLHF	TGCGCCAGCAGCCCGGGGAATTCACCCCTCCACTTT
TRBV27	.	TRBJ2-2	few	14	CASSPSGVPGELFF	TGTGCCAGCAGCCCGTCAGGGGTACCCGGGGAGCTGTTTTTT
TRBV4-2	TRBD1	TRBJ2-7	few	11	CAPTGENEQYF	TGTGCCCCGACAGGGGAGAACGAGCAGTACTTC
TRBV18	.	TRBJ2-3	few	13	CASSPVPADTQYF	TGTGCCAGCTCACCAGTCCCCGCGGATACGCAGTATTTT
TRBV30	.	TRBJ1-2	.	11	CAGSRLYGYTF	TGTGCCGGGAGTAGACTCTATGGCTACACCTTC
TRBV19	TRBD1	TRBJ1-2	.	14	CASSTQQGNYGYTF	TGTGCCAGTAGTACCCAACAGGGGAACTATGGCTACACCTTC
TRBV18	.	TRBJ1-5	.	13	CASSKGENQPQHF	TGTGCCAGCTCAAAGGGAGAAAATCAGCCCCAGCATTTT
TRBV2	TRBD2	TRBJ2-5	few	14	CASSPTSGRQTQYF	TGTGCCAGCAGTCCGACTAGCGGACGGCAGACCCAGTACTTC
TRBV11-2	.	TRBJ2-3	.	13	CASLITGTDTQYF	TGTGCCAGCTTAATAACAGGGACAGATACGCAGTATTTT
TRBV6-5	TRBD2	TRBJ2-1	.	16	CASSYSGTSGYNEQFF	TGTGCCAGCAGTTACTCGGGGACTAGCGGGTACAATGAGCAGTTCTTC
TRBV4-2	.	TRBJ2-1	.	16	CASSHNGARGENEQFF	TGTGCCAGCAGCCACAACGGAGCCAGGGGGGAGAATGAGCAGTTCTTC
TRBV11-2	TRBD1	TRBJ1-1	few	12	CASSFDRGLAFF	TGTGCCAGCAGCTTCGACAGGGGTTTGGCTTTCTTT
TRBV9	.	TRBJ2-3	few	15	CASSVGDTSTDTQYF	TGTGCCAGCAGCGTAGGAGACACCAGCACAGATACGCAGTATTTT
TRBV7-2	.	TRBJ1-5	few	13	CASSQTFNQPQHF	TGTGCCAGCAGCCAGACTTTCAATCAGCCCCAGCATTTT
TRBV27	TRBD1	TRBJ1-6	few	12	CASRDRESPLHF	TGTGCCAGCAGAGACAGGGAATCACCCCTCCACTTT
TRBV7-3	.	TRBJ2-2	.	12	CASSSSSGELFF	TGTGCCAGCAGCTCCTCCTCCGGGGAGCTGTTTTTT
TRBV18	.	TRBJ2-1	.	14	CASSLAREVNEQFF	TGTGCCAGCTCACTGGCCAGGGAAGTCAATGAGCAGTTCTTC